Described below is a single TCR beta chain sequence and its context. Germline CDR1 reads KGHSH; CDR2 reads LQKENI. The length of the CDR3 is 13 residues. After removal of 3 bases from V and 7 bases from J, the junction contained 5 bases not matched to a gene. The record originates from a study of cytomegalovirus exposure and HLA in healthy donors. About the study: The study placed approximately 78% of its 398 genotyped donors in the Caucasian-associated ancestry cluster.

PCR was performed using 60 Vbeta and 13 Jbeta primers. Assay used: immunoSEQ multiplex PCR; TCRdb lists only in-frame clones, some missing. This table holds 150,000 to 200,000 clones, roughly 80% found once. The clonotype was recovered from a man aged 45-65 years in good health and CMV-seropositive. This chain joins TRBV18 and TRBJ1-2; 7 bases are a match to TRBD1. Sequenced: PBMCs. The CDR3: CASSPDRMGGYTF. CDR3 in DNA: TGTGCCAGCTCACCGGACAGGATGGGTGGCTACACCTTC.